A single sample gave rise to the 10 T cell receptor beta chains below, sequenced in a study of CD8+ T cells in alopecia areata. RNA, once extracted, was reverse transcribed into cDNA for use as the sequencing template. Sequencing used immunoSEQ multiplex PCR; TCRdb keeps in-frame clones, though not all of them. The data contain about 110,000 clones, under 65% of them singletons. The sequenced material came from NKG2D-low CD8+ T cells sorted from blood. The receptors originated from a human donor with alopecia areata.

The CDR3 bases are TGTGCCAGCAGCCTAGCGGGAGGGCGCGAGCAGTACTTC. As protein: CASSLAGGREQYF. The rearrangement uses TRBV28 and TRBJ2-7; the match to TRBD2 covers 12 bases. The CDR3 totals 13 residues. The germline V gene encodes CDR1 MDHEN and CDR2 SYDVKM. The ends lost 6 bases at V and 6 bases at J; junction bases unmatched: 3.

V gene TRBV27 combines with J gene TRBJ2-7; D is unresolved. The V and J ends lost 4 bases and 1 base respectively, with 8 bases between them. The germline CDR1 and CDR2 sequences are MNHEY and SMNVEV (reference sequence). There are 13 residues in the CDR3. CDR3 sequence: CASSSLPSYEQYF. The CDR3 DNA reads TGTGCCAGCAGTTCCCTTCCTTCCTACGAGCAGTACTTC.

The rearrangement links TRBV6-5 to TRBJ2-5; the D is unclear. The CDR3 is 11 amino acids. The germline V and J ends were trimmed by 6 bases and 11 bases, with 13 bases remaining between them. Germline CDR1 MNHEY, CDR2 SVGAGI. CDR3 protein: CASSLAGVQYF. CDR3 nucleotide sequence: TGTGCCAGCAGCCTCGCCGGAGTACAGTACTTC.

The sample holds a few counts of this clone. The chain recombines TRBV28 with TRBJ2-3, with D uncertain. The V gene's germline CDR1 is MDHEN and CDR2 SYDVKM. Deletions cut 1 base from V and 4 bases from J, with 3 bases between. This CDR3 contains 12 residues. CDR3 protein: CASSLFADTQYF. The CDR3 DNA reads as TGTGCCAGCAGTTTATTTGCAGATACGCAGTATTTT.

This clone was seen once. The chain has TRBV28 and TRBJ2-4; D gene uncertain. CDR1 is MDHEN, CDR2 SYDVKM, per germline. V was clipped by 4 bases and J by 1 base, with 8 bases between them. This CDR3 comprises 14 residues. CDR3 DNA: TGTGCCAGCAGTTACGACACGGCCAAAAACATTCAGTACTTC. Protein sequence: CASSYDTAKNIQYF.

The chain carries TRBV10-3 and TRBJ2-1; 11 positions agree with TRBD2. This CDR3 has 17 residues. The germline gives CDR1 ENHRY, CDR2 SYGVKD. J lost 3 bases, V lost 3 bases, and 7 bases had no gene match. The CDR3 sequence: CAISEWRLAGGYNEQFF. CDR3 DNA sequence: TGTGCCATCAGTGAATGGAGGCTAGCGGGAGGCTACAATGAGCAGTTCTTC.

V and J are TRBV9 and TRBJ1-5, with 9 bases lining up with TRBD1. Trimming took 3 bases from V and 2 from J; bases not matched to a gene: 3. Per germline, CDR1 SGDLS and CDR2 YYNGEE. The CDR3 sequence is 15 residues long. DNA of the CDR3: TGTGCCAGCAGCGCACAGGGGGCTGGCAATCAGCCCCAGCATTTT. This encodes CASSAQGAGNQPQHF.

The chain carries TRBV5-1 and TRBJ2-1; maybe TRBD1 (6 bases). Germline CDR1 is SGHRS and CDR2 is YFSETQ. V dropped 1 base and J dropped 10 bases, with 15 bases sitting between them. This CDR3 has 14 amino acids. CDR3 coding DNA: TGCGCCAGCAGCTTGACCGGGACACCGATGGAGCAGTTCTTC. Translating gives CASSLTGTPMEQFF.

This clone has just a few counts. The CDR3 protein is CASSQVGTPRVEYEQYF. The CDR3 DNA follows: TGCGCCAGCAGCCAAGTAGGAACGCCGCGAGTGGAGTACGAGCAGTACTTC. This rearrangement joins TRBV4-1 to TRBJ2-7; D call uncertain. V shed 1 base and J shed 4 bases, with 20 bases lying between them. Germline assignment: CDR1 MGHRA and CDR2 YSYEKL. The CDR3 extends over 17 amino acids.

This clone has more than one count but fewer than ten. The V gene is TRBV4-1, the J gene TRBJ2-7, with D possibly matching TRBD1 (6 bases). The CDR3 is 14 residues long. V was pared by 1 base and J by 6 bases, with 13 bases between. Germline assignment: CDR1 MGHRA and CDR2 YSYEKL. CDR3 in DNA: TGCGCCAGCAGCCAAGTGGCAGGGGAGCTCGAGCAGTACTTC. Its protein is CASSQVAGELEQYF.